These T cell receptor beta chains were read from a single sample in a study of T-cell reconstitution after alpha-beta-depleted transplantation in children. TCRdb reprocessed the PCR reads with MiXCR, giving one entry per CDR3 protein. The data show roughly 160,000 distinct CDR3 sequences, more than 9.5% seen once. The sample here was PBMCs, taken before TCRalphabeta/CD19-depleted stem cell transplant. All receptors come from a boy under 10 years old with acute myeloid leukemia, due to receive a stem cell transplant. Both conserved end residues are part of each CDR3. The order of the fields is V gene, D gene, J gene, clone size, CDR3 protein, CDR3 DNA. D genes are given only for firm matches. Clone size is stated in some rows and not others, as once, few, many or a class when expanded.

V: TRBV6-2/TRBV6-3
D: -
J: TRBJ2-1
size: many
CDR3: CASSLLAFDNEQFF
DNA: TGTGCCAGCAGTCTCCTAGCGTTCGACAATGAGCAGTTCTTC

V: TRBV25-1
D: -
J: TRBJ2-7
size: many
CDR3: CASSVSGGTASEQYF
DNA: TGTGCCAGCAGTGTCTCAGGGGGGACAGCCTCCGAGCAGTACTTC

V: TRBV20-1
D: -
J: TRBJ2-2
size: many
CDR3: CSAGWGSTNTGELFF
DNA: TGCAGTGCTGGTTGGGGCTCAACCAACACCGGGGAGCTGTTTTTT

V: TRBV30
D: -
J: TRBJ1-5
size: -
CDR3: CAWSNDRNQPQHF
DNA: TGTGCCTGGAGTAATGACAGAAATCAGCCCCAGCATTTT

V: TRBV7-8
D: -
J: TRBJ1-2
size: many
CDR3: CASSFGHGYTF
DNA: TGTGCCAGCAGCTTCGGGCATGGCTACACCTTC

V: TRBV7-3
D: -
J: TRBJ2-2
size: many
CDR3: CASVEANTGELFF
DNA: TGTGCCAGCGTCGAAGCCAACACCGGGGAGCTGTTTTTT

V: TRBV4-1
D: TRBD2
J: TRBJ2-3
size: many
CDR3: CASGDGEREVPSTDTQYF
DNA: TGCGCCAGCGGGGACGGAGAGCGGGAGGTTCCTAGCACAGATACGCAGTATTTT

V: TRBV15
D: -
J: TRBJ2-7
size: -
CDR3: CASSRGDTARDEQYF
DNA: TGTGCCTCCAGCAGAGGGGACACGGCACGTGACGAGCAGTACTTC

V: TRBV29-1
D: TRBD2
J: TRBJ2-5
size: many
CDR3: CSVAGLAVQETQYF
DNA: TGCAGCGTAGCGGGACTAGCGGTACAAGAGACCCAGTACTTC

V: TRBV12-3/TRBV12-4
D: -
J: TRBJ2-7
size: many
CDR3: CASRTGGGVYEQYF
DNA: TGTGCCAGCAGAACAGGGGGAGGGGTCTACGAGCAGTACTTC

V: TRBV7-6
D: -
J: TRBJ2-5
size: many
CDR3: CASSFSARVQETQYF
DNA: TGTGCCAGCAGCTTTTCGGCCAGGGTGCAAGAGACCCAGTACTTC

V: TRBV21-1
D: -
J: TRBJ2-5
size: -
CDR3: CASSWRAVKEYF
DNA: TGTGCCAGCAGCTGGCGGGCGGTGAAAGAGTACTTC

V: TRBV30
D: -
J: TRBJ1-5
size: few
CDR3: CAWSATDSNQPQHF
DNA: TGTGCCTGGAGCGCGACAGATAGCAATCAGCCCCAGCATTTT

V: TRBV7-9
D: -
J: TRBJ2-2
size: many
CDR3: CASSLRPQGTGELFF
DNA: TGTGCCAGCAGCTTACGACCCCAAGGGACCGGGGAGCTGTTTTTT

V: TRBV10-1
D: -
J: TRBJ1-3
size: many
CDR3: CASGAGGNTIYF
DNA: TGCGCCAGCGGAGCGGGAGGAAACACCATATATTTT

V: TRBV20-1
D: -
J: TRBJ1-2
size: many
CDR3: CSATGLRGYTF
DNA: TGCAGTGCTACGGGGCTCCGAGGCTACACCTTC

V: TRBV18
D: TRBD1
J: TRBJ1-5
size: many
CDR3: CASSRWTGEPQHF
DNA: TGTGCCAGCTCACGCTGGACAGGGGAGCCCCAGCATTTT

V: TRBV20-1
D: TRBD1
J: TRBJ2-2
size: many
CDR3: CSADRGNTGELFF
DNA: TGCAGTGCAGACAGGGGGAACACCGGGGAGCTGTTTTTT

V: TRBV9
D: -
J: TRBJ1-1
size: many
CDR3: CASSVDSFRGMNTEAFF
DNA: TGTGCCAGCAGCGTAGATAGTTTTCGGGGCATGAACACTGAAGCTTTCTTT

V: TRBV24-1
D: TRBD2
J: TRBJ2-1
size: many
CDR3: CATSDSSGRADNEQFF
DNA: TGTGCCACCAGTGATTCCAGCGGGAGGGCCGACAATGAGCAGTTCTTC

V: TRBV12-3/TRBV12-4
D: -
J: TRBJ1-2
size: many
CDR3: CASSLMGSQGGYTF
DNA: TGTGCCAGCAGTTTAATGGGTAGTCAAGGGGGCTACACCTTC

V: TRBV20-1
D: TRBD1
J: TRBJ1-1
size: many
CDR3: CSASDRANTEAFF
DNA: TGCAGTGCTAGCGACAGGGCCAACACTGAAGCTTTCTTT

V: TRBV27
D: -
J: TRBJ1-1
size: many
CDR3: CASSYAQGLKKAFF
DNA: TGTGCCAGCAGTTACGCTCAGGGCCTAAAAAAAGCTTTCTTT

V: TRBV12-3/TRBV12-4
D: TRBD1
J: TRBJ2-1
size: many
CDR3: CASHPGQTYNEQFF
DNA: TGTGCCAGCCACCCGGGACAGACCTACAATGAGCAGTTCTTC

V: TRBV20-1
D: TRBD2
J: TRBJ2-2
size: many
CDR3: CSARPGLAGGMNTGELFF
DNA: TGCAGTGCTAGGCCCGGACTAGCGGGAGGGATGAACACCGGGGAGCTGTTTTTT

V: TRBV5-5
D: -
J: TRBJ1-1
size: many
CDR3: CASSLLPTDTMNTEAFF
DNA: TGTGCCAGCAGCTTGCTGCCTACGGACACAATGAACACTGAAGCTTTCTTT

V: TRBV11-2
D: -
J: TRBJ1-4
size: many
CDR3: CASSLGRQVVDEKLFF
DNA: TGTGCCAGCAGCTTAGGGCGCCAGGTCGTTGATGAAAAACTGTTTTTT

V: TRBV7-9
D: TRBD1
J: TRBJ1-4
size: many
CDR3: CASSYRGIEKLFF
DNA: TGTGCCAGCAGCTACAGGGGAATCGAAAAACTGTTTTTT

V: TRBV10-1
D: -
J: TRBJ1-1
size: many
CDR3: CASSDAGTEAFF
DNA: TGCGCCAGCAGTGATGCCGGCACTGAAGCTTTCTTT

V: TRBV10-3
D: TRBD1
J: TRBJ1-5
size: many
CDR3: CAISESGQEAQPQHF
DNA: TGTGCCATCAGTGAGTCGGGACAGGAGGCACAGCCCCAGCATTTT

V: TRBV7-2
D: TRBD2
J: TRBJ2-1
size: many
CDR3: CASSFSGASYNEQFF
DNA: TGTGCCAGCAGCTTTAGCGGGGCCTCCTACAATGAGCAGTTCTTC

V: TRBV5-5
D: -
J: TRBJ1-1
size: many
CDR3: CASSLVPGEGGEAFF
DNA: TGTGCCAGCAGCTTGGTTCCGGGGGAGGGGGGTGAAGCTTTCTTT

V: TRBV4-1
D: TRBD2
J: TRBJ2-2
size: few
CDR3: CASSTGPGLAGGITGELFF
DNA: TGCGCCAGCAGCACTGGACCGGGACTAGCGGGAGGGATCACCGGGGAGCTGTTTTTT

V: TRBV5-1
D: -
J: TRBJ2-7
size: many
CDR3: CASSLKGPSYEQYF
DNA: TGCGCCAGCAGCTTGAAAGGCCCCAGCTACGAGCAGTACTTC

V: TRBV7-9
D: -
J: TRBJ2-4
size: -
CDR3: CASSLKVGGENIQYF
DNA: TGTGCCAGCAGCTTAAAAGTGGGCGGGGAAAACATTCAGTACTTC

V: TRBV29-1
D: TRBD2
J: TRBJ2-1
size: many
CDR3: CSASLAEPKNNEQFF
DNA: TGCAGCGCCTCTCTAGCGGAACCCAAAAACAATGAGCAGTTCTTC

V: TRBV4-2
D: TRBD1
J: TRBJ1-1
size: many
CDR3: CASSQEPGADREAFF
DNA: TGTGCCAGCAGCCAAGAACCGGGCGCGGACAGGGAAGCTTTCTTT

V: TRBV27
D: -
J: TRBJ1-2
size: many
CDR3: CASSLWGRGYGYTF
DNA: TGTGCCAGCAGTTTATGGGGGCGGGGGTATGGCTACACCTTC

V: TRBV5-1
D: TRBD2
J: TRBJ2-5
size: -
CDR3: CASSSSGGSQETQYF
DNA: TGCGCCAGCAGCTCTAGCGGGGGGTCCCAAGAGACCCAGTACTTC

V: TRBV3-1
D: -
J: TRBJ1-3
size: many
CDR3: CASSQTGNTIYF
DNA: TGTGCCAGCAGTCAGACAGGAAACACCATATATTTT

V: TRBV9
D: TRBD1
J: TRBJ1-3
size: -
CDR3: CASSGPGQGHIYF
DNA: TGTGCCAGCAGCGGCCCCGGACAGGGTCACATATATTTT

V: TRBV5-1
D: -
J: TRBJ1-3
size: many
CDR3: CASSLGHNSGNTIYF
DNA: TGCGCCAGCAGTCTCGGACACAACTCTGGAAACACCATATATTTT

V: TRBV20-1
D: TRBD2
J: TRBJ2-3
size: many
CDR3: CSAIAGVEIDTQYF
DNA: TGCAGTGCTATAGCGGGAGTGGAGATAGATACGCAGTATTTT

V: TRBV27
D: TRBD1
J: TRBJ1-1
size: many
CDR3: CASSLSRTGATEAFF
DNA: TGTGCCAGCAGTTTATCGCGGACAGGGGCCACTGAAGCTTTCTTT

V: TRBV6-1
D: TRBD1
J: TRBJ2-2
size: few
CDR3: CASRAGGSGELFF
DNA: TGTGCCAGCAGGGCAGGGGGTAGCGGGGAGCTGTTTTTT

V: TRBV20-1
D: -
J: TRBJ1-1
size: many
CDR3: CSALGVTDTEAFF
DNA: TGCAGTGCTCTGGGGGTGACGGACACTGAAGCTTTCTTT

V: TRBV2
D: -
J: TRBJ1-2
size: many
CDR3: CASSNFGEGGGYTF
DNA: TGTGCCAGCAGTAATTTCGGGGAAGGTGGTGGCTACACCTTC

V: TRBV29-1
D: TRBD1
J: TRBJ2-6
size: many
CDR3: CSVETGVASGANVLTF
DNA: TGCAGCGTGGAGACAGGGGTTGCCTCTGGGGCCAACGTCCTGACTTTC

V: TRBV7-2
D: -
J: TRBJ2-1
size: many
CDR3: CASSLRGADNEQFF
DNA: TGTGCCAGCAGCTTGCGAGGGGCGGACAATGAGCAGTTCTTC

V: TRBV28
D: -
J: TRBJ2-5
size: many
CDR3: CASSFVRDIETQYF
DNA: TGTGCCAGCAGTTTTGTTCGGGACATAGAGACCCAGTACTTC

V: TRBV7-3
D: -
J: TRBJ1-1
size: many
CDR3: CASSLTGGNTEAFF
DNA: TGTGCCAGCAGCTTAACGGGAGGGAACACTGAAGCTTTCTTT

V: TRBV6-1
D: -
J: TRBJ1-3
size: few
CDR3: CASSEATRTSGNTIYF
DNA: TGTGCCAGCAGTGAAGCCACTAGAACCTCTGGAAACACCATATATTTT

V: TRBV6-5
D: -
J: TRBJ1-2
size: many
CDR3: CASRQTEGYRATNYGYTF
DNA: TGTGCCAGCAGGCAAACGGAGGGGTACAGAGCTACTAACTATGGCTACACCTTC

V: TRBV10-3
D: -
J: TRBJ2-3
size: many
CDR3: CATRNTGGTDTQYF
DNA: TGTGCCACCAGAAATACTGGCGGGACAGATACGCAGTATTTT

V: TRBV6-5
D: TRBD2
J: TRBJ2-1
size: many
CDR3: CASSPARAGGYNEQFF
DNA: TGTGCCAGCAGTCCAGCTCGGGCGGGAGGGTACAATGAGCAGTTCTTC

V: TRBV20-1
D: -
J: TRBJ1-5
size: many
CDR3: CSAREGSQPQHF
DNA: TGCAGTGCTAGAGAGGGATCCCAGCCCCAGCATTTT

V: TRBV6-1
D: -
J: TRBJ1-1
size: many
CDR3: CASSGVWGTEAFF
DNA: TGTGCCAGCAGTGGCGTCTGGGGCACTGAAGCTTTCTTT